The present T cell receptor beta chain was sequenced within a study of T cells in Graves' hyperthyroidism and ophthalmopathy. Broader study findings: In simple terms, a model built on 13 V-J features told ophthalmopathy apart from stable hyperthyroidism.

This clonotype has a count of ten or more. Its target is unknown. RNA transcripts were the template for amplifying TCR beta CDR3 regions. The study used the HTBI primer set for a first-round RT-PCR of the TCR CDR3. A single record per CDR3 protein comes from TCRdb applying MiXCR to the multiplex PCR reads. The sample lists 350,000 to 400,000 distinct CDR3 sequences, approximately 19% occurring once. Germline loops: CDR1 SQVTM, CDR2 ANQGSEA. With 5 bases clipped from V and 4 bases from J, the junction kept 7 bases outside the gene matches. This CDR3 region has 14 residues. The source of this sequence is a young woman with Graves' hyperthyroidism. The sample taken for sequencing was blood. The chain employs TRBV29-1 and TRBJ2-5; 10 bases match TRBD1. The CDR3, as DNA: TGCAGCGTTTTGGGACAGGGGATGATAGAGACCCAGTACTTC. It translates to CSVLGQGMIETQYF.